This T cell receptor beta chain was identified during a study of T cells in Graves' hyperthyroidism and ophthalmopathy. Findings of the study overall: A 13 V-J signature model discriminated ophthalmopathy versus stable hyperthyroidism.

Germline-derived CDR1 and CDR2 are LGHNT and FRNRAP. Trimming pared 2 bases from V and 1 base from J, leaving 14 bases between. The length of the CDR3 is 16 residues. RNA transcripts yielded amplified TCR beta CDR3 regions. TCR CDR3 underwent first-round RT-PCR with the HTBI primer set. TCRdb re-derived calls from the multiplex PCR reads in MiXCR, one entry per CDR3 protein. Here the sample spans over 90,000 distinct CDR3 sequences, less than 55% being singletons. Details on this clonotype: What it binds is unknown. This likely comes from a read error, as the CDR3 has no conserved phenylalanine or tryptophan at its end.

This clonotype was sampled from a man in his forties with Graves' hyperthyroidism. This chain joins TRBV12-5 and TRBJ2-5; tentatively, D is TRBD1 or TRBD2 (5 bases each). Sequencing used blood. DNA for the CDR3: TGTGCTAGTGGTTTGTGGTCGGCCGGGACCCAAGAGACCCAGTACTGC. Protein: CASGLWSAGTQETQYC.